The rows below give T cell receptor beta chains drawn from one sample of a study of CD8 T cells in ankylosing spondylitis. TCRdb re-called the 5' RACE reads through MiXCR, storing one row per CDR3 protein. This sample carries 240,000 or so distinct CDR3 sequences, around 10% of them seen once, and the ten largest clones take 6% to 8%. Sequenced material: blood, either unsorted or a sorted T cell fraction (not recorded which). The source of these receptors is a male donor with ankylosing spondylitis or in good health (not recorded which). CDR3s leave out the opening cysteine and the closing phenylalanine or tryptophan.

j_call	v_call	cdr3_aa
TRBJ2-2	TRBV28	ASRFGNTGELF
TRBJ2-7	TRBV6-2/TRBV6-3	ASISPGAERAYEQY
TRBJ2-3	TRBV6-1	ASRLMDSSTDTQY
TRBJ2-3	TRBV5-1	ASSLDRGIDTQY
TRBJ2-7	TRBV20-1	SAPRGTGDYEQY
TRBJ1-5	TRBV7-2	ASSFRDRGQPQH
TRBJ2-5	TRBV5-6	ASSFGGRSPDQETQY
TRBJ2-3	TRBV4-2	ASSQGPGAQY
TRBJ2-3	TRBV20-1	SAPLRGAGGLDTQY
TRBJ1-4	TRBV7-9	ASSGGQTEKLF
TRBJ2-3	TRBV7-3	ASSVQGGDTQY
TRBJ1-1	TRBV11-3	ASSLNIRTEAF
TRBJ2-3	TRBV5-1	ASSMSTGGREDTQY
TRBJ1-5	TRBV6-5	ASSLTGYNQPQH
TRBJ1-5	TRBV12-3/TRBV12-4	ASSGQVSNQPQH
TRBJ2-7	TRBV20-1	SAVAQILLHTDSYEQY
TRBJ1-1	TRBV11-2	ASSLNGAFTEAF
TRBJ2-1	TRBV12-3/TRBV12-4	ASSALVSEQF